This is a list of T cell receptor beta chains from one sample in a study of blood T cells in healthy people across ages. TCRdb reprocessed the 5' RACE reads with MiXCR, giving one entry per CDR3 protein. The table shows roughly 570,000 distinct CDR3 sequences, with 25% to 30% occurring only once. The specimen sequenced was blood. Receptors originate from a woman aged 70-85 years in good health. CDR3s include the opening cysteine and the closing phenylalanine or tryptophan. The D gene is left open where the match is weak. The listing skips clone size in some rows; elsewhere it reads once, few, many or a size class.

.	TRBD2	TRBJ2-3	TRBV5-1	CASSLPLAVSTDTQYF	TGCGCCAGCAGCTTGCCCCTAGCGGTGAGCACAGATACGCAGTATTTT
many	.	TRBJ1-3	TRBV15	CATKQPSGNTIYF	TGTGCCACCAAACAGCCCTCTGGAAACACCATATATTTT
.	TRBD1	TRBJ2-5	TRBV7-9	CASSLPWTGEAQYF	TGTGCCAGCAGCCTACCCTGGACAGGGGAGGCCCAGTACTTC
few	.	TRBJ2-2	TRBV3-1	CASRAKTGELFF	TGTGCCAGCAGGGCAAAAACCGGGGAGCTGTTTTTT
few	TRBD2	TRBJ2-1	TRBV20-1	CSARDAPLAGTEQFF	TGCAGTGCTAGAGATGCACCTCTAGCGGGGACTGAGCAGTTCTTC
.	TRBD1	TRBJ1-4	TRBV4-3	CASSQEGQGAKLFF	TGCGCCAGCAGCCAAGAAGGGCAGGGGGCCAAACTGTTTTTT
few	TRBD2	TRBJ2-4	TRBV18	CASSPISGGHIQYF	TGTGCCAGCTCACCGATTAGCGGGGGTCACATTCAGTACTTC
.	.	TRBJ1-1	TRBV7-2	CASSLSRGIAFF	TGTGCCAGCAGCTTATCTAGGGGGATAGCTTTCTTT
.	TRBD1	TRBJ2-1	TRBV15	CATSPGTGGYNEQFF	TGTGCCACCAGCCCTGGGACAGGGGGTTACAATGAGCAGTTCTTC
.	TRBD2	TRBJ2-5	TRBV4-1	CASSQGASGFYQETQYF	TGCGCCAGCAGCCAAGGGGCTAGCGGGTTTTACCAAGAGACCCAGTACTTC
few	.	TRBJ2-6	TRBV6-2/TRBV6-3	CASSYSGPGSSGANVLTF	TGTGCCAGCAGTTACTCCGGCCCAGGTAGCTCTGGGGCCAACGTCCTGACTTTC
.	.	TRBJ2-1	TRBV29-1	CSVVDYNEQFF	TGCAGCGTTGTCGACTACAATGAGCAGTTCTTC
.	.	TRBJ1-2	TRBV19	CASSRSLNYGYTF	TGTGCCAGTAGTCGCAGTTTGAACTATGGCTACACCTTC
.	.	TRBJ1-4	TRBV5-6	CASSWDPGEKLFF	TGTGCCAGCAGCTGGGATCCCGGTGAAAAACTGTTTTTT
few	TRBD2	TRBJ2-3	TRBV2	CASSAGGLNTQYF	TGTGCCAGCTCGGCGGGGGGGCTCAATACGCAGTATTTT
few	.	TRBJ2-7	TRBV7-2	CASSFSQGSGEQYF	TGTGCCAGCAGCTTCTCGCAGGGTAGTGGGGAGCAGTACTTC
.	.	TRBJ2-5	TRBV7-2	CASSLHGNQETQYF	TGTGCCAGCAGCTTACATGGTAACCAAGAGACCCAGTACTTC
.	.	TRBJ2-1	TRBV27	CASSGSGRYNEQFF	TGTGCCAGCAGCGGGAGCGGGCGCTACAATGAGCAGTTCTTC
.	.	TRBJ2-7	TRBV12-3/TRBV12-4	CASSLNWGSYEQYF	TGTGCCAGCAGTTTAAATTGGGGTTCCTACGAGCAGTACTTC
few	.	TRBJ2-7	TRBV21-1	CASSKALGSILFCPWEQYF	TGTGCCAGCAGCAAAGCCCTCGGGTCGATTCTGTTTTGTCCGTGGGAGCAGTACTTC
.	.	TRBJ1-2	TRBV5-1	CASSSQGSSNGYTF	TGCGCCAGCAGCTCTCAGGGTTCATCTAATGGCTACACCTTC
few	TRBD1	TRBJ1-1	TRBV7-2	CASSLGDSGNTEAFF	TGTGCCAGCAGCTTAGGGGACAGCGGAAACACTGAAGCTTTCTTT
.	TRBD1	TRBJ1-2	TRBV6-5	CASSYSGTGIYGYTF	TGTGCCAGCAGTTACTCGGGGACAGGGATCTATGGCTACACCTTC
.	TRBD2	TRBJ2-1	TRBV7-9	CASSPPETSAYNEQFF	TGTGCCAGCAGCCCCCCGGAGACTAGCGCCTACAATGAGCAGTTCTTC
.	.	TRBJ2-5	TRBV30	CAWSGQSVETQYF	TGTGCCTGGAGCGGACAGTCGGTGGAGACCCAGTACTTC
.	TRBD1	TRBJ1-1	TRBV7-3	CASSLMGDRENTEAFF	TGTGCCAGCAGCTTAATGGGGGACAGGGAGAACACTGAAGCTTTCTTT
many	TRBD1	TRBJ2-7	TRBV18	CASSPGTGNYEQYF	TGTGCCAGCTCACCCGGGACAGGGAACTACGAGCAGTACTTC
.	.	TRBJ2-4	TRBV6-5	CASSYDGSKNIQYF	TGTGCCAGCAGTTACGACGGCAGCAAAAACATTCAGTACTTC
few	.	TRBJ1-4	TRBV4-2	CATTGPHKGELFF	TGTGCCACCACCGGGCCACATAAAGGGGAACTGTTTTTT
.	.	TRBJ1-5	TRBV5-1	CASSLLAGADQPQHF	TGCGCCAGCAGCTTGCTTGCGGGGGCCGATCAGCCCCAGCATTTT
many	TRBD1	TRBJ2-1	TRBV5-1	CASSKRDRGDEQFF	TGCGCCAGCAGTAAACGGGACAGGGGTGATGAGCAGTTCTTC
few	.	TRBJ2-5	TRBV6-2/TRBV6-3	CASSPLLAKTQYF	TGTGCCAGCAGCCCCCTGCTAGCGAAGACCCAGTACTTC
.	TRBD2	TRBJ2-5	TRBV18	CASSPPSGVQETQYF	TGTGCCAGCTCACCTCCTAGCGGGGTTCAAGAGACCCAGTACTTC